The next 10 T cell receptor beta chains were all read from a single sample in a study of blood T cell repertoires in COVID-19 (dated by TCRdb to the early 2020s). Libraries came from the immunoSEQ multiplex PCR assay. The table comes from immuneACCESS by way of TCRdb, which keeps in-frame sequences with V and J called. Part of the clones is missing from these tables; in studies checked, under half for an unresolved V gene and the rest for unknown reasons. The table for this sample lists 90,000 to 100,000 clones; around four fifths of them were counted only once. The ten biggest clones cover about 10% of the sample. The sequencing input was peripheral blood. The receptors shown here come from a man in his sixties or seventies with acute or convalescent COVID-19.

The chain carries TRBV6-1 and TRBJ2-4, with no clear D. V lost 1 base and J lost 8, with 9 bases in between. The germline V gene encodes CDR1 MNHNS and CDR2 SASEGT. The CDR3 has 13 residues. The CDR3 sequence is CASSEVWAHIQYF. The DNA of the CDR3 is TGTGCCAGCAGTGAAGTCTGGGCCCACATTCAGTACTTC.

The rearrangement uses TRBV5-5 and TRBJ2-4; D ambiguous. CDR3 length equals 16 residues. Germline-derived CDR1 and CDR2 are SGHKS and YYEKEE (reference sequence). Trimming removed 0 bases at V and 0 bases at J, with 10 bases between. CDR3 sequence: CASSLEPGIAKNIQYF. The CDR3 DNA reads TGTGCCAGCAGCTTGGAGCCAGGAATAGCCAAAAACATTCAGTACTTC.

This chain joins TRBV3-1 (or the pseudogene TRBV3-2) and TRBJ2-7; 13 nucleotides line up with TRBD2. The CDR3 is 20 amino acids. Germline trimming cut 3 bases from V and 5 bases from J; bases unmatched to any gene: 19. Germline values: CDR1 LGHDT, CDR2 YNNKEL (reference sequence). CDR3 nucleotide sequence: TGTGCCAGCAGCCATGGGGTCGGACTAGCGGGGGCGGGAGCTTCGGACGAGCAGTACTTC. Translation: CASSHGVGLAGAGASDEQYF.

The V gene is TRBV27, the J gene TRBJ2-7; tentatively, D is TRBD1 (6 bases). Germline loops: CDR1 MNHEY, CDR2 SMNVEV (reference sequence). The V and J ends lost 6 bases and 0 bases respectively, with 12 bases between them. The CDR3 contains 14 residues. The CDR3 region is CASRNRARSYEQYF. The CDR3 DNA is TGTGCCAGCAGGAACAGGGCCCGCTCCTACGAGCAGTACTTC.

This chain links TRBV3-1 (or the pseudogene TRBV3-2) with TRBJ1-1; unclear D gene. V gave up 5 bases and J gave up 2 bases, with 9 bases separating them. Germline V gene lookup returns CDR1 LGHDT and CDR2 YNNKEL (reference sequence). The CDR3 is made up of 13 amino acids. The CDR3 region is CASSWNRNTEAFF. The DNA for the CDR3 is TGTGCCAGCAGCTGGAACAGAAACACTGAAGCTTTCTTT.

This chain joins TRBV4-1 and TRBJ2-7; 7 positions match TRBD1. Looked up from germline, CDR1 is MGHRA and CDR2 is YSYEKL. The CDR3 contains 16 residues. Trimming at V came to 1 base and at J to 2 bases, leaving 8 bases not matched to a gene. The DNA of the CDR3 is TGCGCCAGCAGCCAAGGGACAGGAGGATTACCCTACGAGCAGTACTTC. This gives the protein CASSQGTGGLPYEQYF.

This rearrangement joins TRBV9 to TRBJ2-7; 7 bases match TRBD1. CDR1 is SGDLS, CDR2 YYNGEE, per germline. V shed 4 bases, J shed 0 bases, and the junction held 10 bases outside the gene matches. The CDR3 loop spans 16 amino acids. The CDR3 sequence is CASSPTSRGSSYEQYF. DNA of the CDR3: TGTGCCAGCAGCCCTACTTCCAGGGGGAGCTCCTACGAGCAGTACTTC.

CDR3 DNA sequence: TGTGCCAGCAGTTACCTTCTAAATTTAGCCCAAGAGACCCAGTACTTC. Translation: CASSYLLNLAQETQYF. This rearrangement joins TRBV6-5 to TRBJ2-5; D gene unclear. CDR1 MNHEY and CDR2 SVGAGI come from the germline V gene. Trimming took 2 bases from V and 1 from J, leaving 14 bases between them. This CDR3 is built from 16 residues.

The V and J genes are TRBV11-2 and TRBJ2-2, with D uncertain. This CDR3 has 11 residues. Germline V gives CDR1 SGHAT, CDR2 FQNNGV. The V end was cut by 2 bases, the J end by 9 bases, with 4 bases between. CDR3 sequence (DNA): TGTGCCAGCAGCTTATCTTGGGAGCTGTTTTTT. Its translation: CASSLSWELFF.

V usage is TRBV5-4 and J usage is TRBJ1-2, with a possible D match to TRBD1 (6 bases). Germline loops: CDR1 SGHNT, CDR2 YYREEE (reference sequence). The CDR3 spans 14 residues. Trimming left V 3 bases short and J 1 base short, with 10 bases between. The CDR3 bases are TGTGCCAGCAGCTGGCAAGGGGGTAACTATGGCTACACCTTC. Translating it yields CASSWQGGNYGYTF.